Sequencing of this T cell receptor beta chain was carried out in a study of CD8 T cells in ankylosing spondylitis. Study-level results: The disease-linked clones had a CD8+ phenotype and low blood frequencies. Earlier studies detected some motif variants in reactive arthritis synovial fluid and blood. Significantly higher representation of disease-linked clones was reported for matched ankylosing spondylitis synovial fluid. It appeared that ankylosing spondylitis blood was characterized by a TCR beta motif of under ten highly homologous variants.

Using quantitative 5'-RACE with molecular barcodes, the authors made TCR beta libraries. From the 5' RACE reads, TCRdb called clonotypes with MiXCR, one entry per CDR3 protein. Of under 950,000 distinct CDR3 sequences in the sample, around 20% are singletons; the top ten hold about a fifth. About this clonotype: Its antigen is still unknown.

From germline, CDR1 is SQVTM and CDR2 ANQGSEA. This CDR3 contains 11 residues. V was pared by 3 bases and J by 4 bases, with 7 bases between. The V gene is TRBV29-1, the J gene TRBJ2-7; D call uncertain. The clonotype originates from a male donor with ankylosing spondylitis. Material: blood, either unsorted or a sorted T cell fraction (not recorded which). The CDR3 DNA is TGCAGCGTTGACCACGGTTACGAGCAGTACTTC. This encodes CSVDHGYEQYF.